These 26 T cell receptor beta chains originate from one sample sequenced in a study of T cell repertoires in cytomegalovirus infection. TCRdb independently ran MiXCR on the reads; one entry per CDR3 protein. The sample shows approximately 500,000 distinct CDR3 sequences, roughly 12% of them seen only once. Sample: PBMCs. All receptors derive from a human donor in good health (CMV status not recorded). Some clones in this sample may be carry-over from other donors' samples.

This clonotype was seen repeatedly, ten times or more. This sequence joins TRBV7-3 and TRBJ2-4; either TRBD1 or TRBD2 may supply D (5 bases each). The CDR3 is 13 amino acids. Trimming pared 1 base from V and 7 bases from J, leaving 8 bases between. The germline CDR1 and CDR2 sequences are SGHTA and FQGTGA. The chain's CDR3 is CASSLIEGNIQYF. CDR3 bases: TGTGCCAGCAGCTTAATCGAGGGGAACATTCAGTACTTC.

The genes are TRBV3-1 and TRBJ2-3; tentatively, D is TRBD1 (6 bases). Between the trimmed V and J ends, which lost 1 base and 4 bases, there was a span of 15 bases. The germline V gene encodes CDR1 LGHDT and CDR2 YNNKEL (reference sequence). This CDR3 has 16 residues. CDR3 protein: CASSQAWDIESDTQYF. CDR3 nucleotides: TGTGCCAGCAGCCAAGCATGGGACATAGAATCAGATACGCAGTATTTT.

There are many counts of this clonotype. The J gene is TRBJ1-2, the V gene TRBV19; TRBD1 might be the D (5 bases). CDR1 is LNHDA, CDR2 SQIVND, per germline (reference sequence). The V end was cut by 2 bases, the J end by 6 bases, with 7 bases between. There are 12 residues in the CDR3. The CDR3 DNA sequence: TGTGCCAGTAGTATACGCAGGGATGGCTACACCTTC. As protein: CASSIRRDGYTF.

This clonotype was counted many times. The chain recombines TRBV28 with TRBJ2-2; perhaps TRBD1 as D (5 bases). Germline CDR1 and CDR2: MDHEN and SYDVKM. V lost 5 bases and J lost 1, with 11 bases in between. The CDR3 totals 15 residues. CDR3 protein: CASSRVQGNTGELFF. CDR3 bases: TGTGCCAGCAGTCGAGTCCAGGGGAACACCGGGGAGCTGTTTTTT.

This clonotype was seen at least ten times. J is TRBJ2-7 and V is TRBV7-2; D ambiguous. The CDR3 runs 11 residues. Germline CDR1 and CDR2: SGHTA and FQGNSA. V was pared by 6 bases and J by 5 bases, with 8 bases between. In DNA, the CDR3 is TGTGCCAGCAGTTACACAGACGAGCAGTACTTC. Translated: CASSYTDEQYF. Filled out from reference TRBV7-2 and TRBJ2-7, the complete variable domain reads GAGVSQSPSNKVTEKGKDVELRCDPISGHTALYWYRQSLGQGLEFLIYFQGNSAPDKSGLPSDRFSAERTGGSVSTLTIQRTQQEDSAVYLCASSYTDEQYFGPGTRLTVT.

This clonotype has ten or more counts. The chain combines TRBV11-2 with TRBJ1-6; 7 nucleotides agree with TRBD1. This CDR3 region has 15 residues. CDR1 is SGHAT, CDR2 FQNNGV, per germline. V lost 4 bases, J lost 10 bases, and 10 bases stayed unmatched. Here the CDR3 reads CASSSLKGAGSPLHF. In nucleotides, the CDR3 is TGTGCCAGCAGCTCACTAAAGGGGGCCGGATCACCCCTCCACTTT.

The table lists this clonotype with many counts. The V and J genes are TRBV6-6 and TRBJ1-2; 9 bases align to TRBD1. V shed 0 bases and J 4 bases; nucleotides not matched to a gene: 3. Germline CDR1 reads MNHNY; CDR2 reads SVGAGI (reference sequence). The CDR3 length is 15 residues. CDR3 residues: CASSYSTGGGYGYTF. The CDR3 region has the DNA TGTGCCAGCAGTTACTCGACAGGGGGGGGCTATGGCTACACCTTC.

The sample holds many counts of this clonotype. The chain employs TRBV27 and TRBJ2-2; 10 nucleotides align to TRBD2. Germline V lookup: CDR1 MNHEY, CDR2 SMNVEV (reference sequence). This CDR3 spans 17 amino acids. Germline trimming cut 3 bases from V and 2 bases from J; bases unmatched to any gene: 6. CDR3 protein: CASSFLGTSDNTGELFF. CDR3 nucleotides: TGTGCCAGCAGTTTCCTTGGGACTAGCGATAACACCGGGGAGCTGTTTTTT.

Many counts were recorded for this clonotype. This chain uses TRBV28 with TRBJ2-1, with D unresolved. Germline V gene lookup returns CDR1 MDHEN and CDR2 SYDVKM. The CDR3 spans 13 residues. The V and J ends lost 7 bases and 9 bases respectively, with 16 bases between them. The CDR3 nucleotides read TGTGCCAGCAACCGATTTTTAGAAGGTGAGCAGTTCTTC. As protein: CASNRFLEGEQFF.

This clonotype appeared many times. This chain links TRBV7-2 with TRBJ2-1; 7 positions match TRBD2. The CDR3 spans 15 residues. With V trimmed by 3 bases and J by 4 bases, 6 bases remained unmatched. Looked up from germline, CDR1 is SGHTA and CDR2 is FQGNSA. CDR3 protein: CASSFGSSGYNEQFF. For the CDR3, the DNA is TGTGCCAGCAGCTTTGGGTCTAGCGGTTACAATGAGCAGTTCTTC.

In its sample, this clonotype was seen a few times. The chain carries TRBV5-6 and TRBJ1-3; perhaps TRBD1 as D (6 bases). The CDR3 spans 15 residues. CDR1 is SGHDT and CDR2 is YYEEEE in the germline V gene. Trimming cost V 3 bases and J 4 bases, with 14 bases left between them. This CDR3 reads CASSSLDRFGNTIYF. CDR3 DNA: TGTGCCAGCAGCTCCCTGGACAGATTCGGAAACACCATATATTTT.

This clonotype was counted at least ten times. The rearrangement uses TRBV7-9 and TRBJ2-7, with 12 bases matching TRBD2. This CDR3 has 15 residues. The trim removed 5 bases at V and 4 bases at J, leaving 6 bases unmatched. Germline V gene lookup returns CDR1 SEHNR and CDR2 FQNEAQ (reference sequence). CDR3 amino acids: CASSDRLAGAYEQYF. The CDR3 DNA sequence: TGTGCCAGCAGCGACCGACTAGCGGGAGCGTACGAGCAGTACTTC.

This clonotype was found many times. The rearrangement links TRBV6-5 to TRBJ2-4, with D possibly matching TRBD1 (6 bases). The CDR3 runs 12 residues. Trimming left V 5 bases short and J 8 bases short, with 10 bases between. Germline CDR1 is MNHEY and CDR2 is SVGAGI. DNA for the CDR3: TGTGCCAGCAGTGGGTCAGGGGACATTCAGTACTTC. Protein sequence: CASSGSGDIQYF.

This clonotype was detected a few times. V usage is TRBV10-3 and J usage is TRBJ2-5; 12 positions match TRBD1. J gave up 4 bases and V 5 bases, and 5 bases lay outside the gene matches. The germline V gene has CDR1 ENHRY and CDR2 SYGVKD. This CDR3 contains 15 residues. This CDR3 is CAISSGQGAPETQYF. For the CDR3, the DNA is TGTGCCATCAGTTCGGGACAGGGGGCTCCAGAGACCCAGTACTTC.

This chain's CDR3 is CASRVGGNEQFF. DNA of the CDR3: TGTGCCAGCCGGGTTGGGGGCAATGAGCAGTTCTTC. The chain uses TRBV2 and TRBJ2-1; perhaps D is TRBD1 or TRBD2 (5 bases each). This CDR3 contains 12 residues. The V gene's germline CDR1 is SNHLY and CDR2 FYNNEI. Deletions cut 8 bases from V and 6 bases from J, with 11 bases between.

This clonotype was detected only a few times. The rearrangement joins TRBV20-1 to TRBJ1-1; D is uncertain. Trimming stripped 4 bases from V and 4 bases from J, with 13 bases between. The CDR3 has 13 residues. Per germline, CDR1 DFQATT and CDR2 SNEGSKA (reference sequence). This chain's CDR3 is CSATHPRGTEAFF. The CDR3 region has the DNA TGCAGTGCTACACACCCACGGGGCACTGAAGCTTTCTTT.

V usage is TRBV3-1 and J usage is TRBJ2-5; D not resolved. The germline V and J ends were trimmed by 6 bases and 7 bases, with 21 bases remaining between them. The germline V gene encodes CDR1 LGHDT and CDR2 YNNKEL (reference sequence). The length of the CDR3 is 15 residues. The CDR3 DNA sequence: TGTGCCAGCAGTGTCGATTCCGGGCTCGGTGGGACCCAGTACTTC. Translated: CASSVDSGLGGTQYF.

J is TRBJ1-4 and V is TRBV7-9; D uncertain. V gave up 6 bases and J gave up 7 bases, with 9 bases separating them. The V gene's germline CDR1 is SEHNR and CDR2 FQNEAQ (reference sequence). There are 12 residues in the CDR3. CDR3 sequence reads: CASSPGFEKLFF. The CDR3 coding sequence is TGTGCCAGCAGTCCGGGATTTGAAAAACTGTTTTTT.

This clonotype was detected only a few times. CDR3 amino acids: CASSYSRRGSTDTQYF. The DNA of the CDR3 is TGTGCCAGCAGTTACTCGAGGCGGGGGAGCACAGATACGCAGTATTTT. J is TRBJ2-3 and V is TRBV6-2 or TRBV6-3, with TRBD2 matching 7 bases. Germline V gene sequence: CDR1 MNHEY, CDR2 SVGEGT. This CDR3 is built from 16 residues. V shed 0 bases and J 0 bases; nucleotides not matched to a gene: 3.

This clonotype was detected many times. CDR3: CASSPLLRSGELFF. CDR3 in DNA: TGTGCCAGCAGTCCCCTTTTGCGATCCGGGGAGCTGTTTTTT. V usage is TRBV12-3 or TRBV12-4 and J usage is TRBJ2-2; D unclear. Trimming pared 5 bases from V and 6 bases from J, leaving 13 bases between. The CDR3 runs 14 residues.

This clonotype came up many times. The rearrangement links TRBV5-4 to TRBJ2-2; D possibly corresponds to TRBD2 (6 bases). The CDR3 extends over 14 amino acids. Between the trimmed V and J ends, which lost 4 bases and 9 bases, there was a span of 16 bases. Per the germline V gene, CDR1 is SGHNT and CDR2 is YYREEE (reference sequence). CDR3 protein: CASSAGTPDRELFF. CDR3 sequence (DNA): TGTGCCAGCAGCGCCGGGACTCCAGACCGGGAGCTGTTTTTT.

Ten or more counts support this clonotype. V usage is TRBV5-7 and J usage is TRBJ1-1; D is unclear. TRBV5-7 is reported as an ORF; its role is uncertain. The ends were cut back, 2 bases at V and 6 bases at J, with 23 bases in the middle. CDR3 length: 17 amino acids. As DNA, the CDR3 is TGTGCCAGCAGCTTATGGTCCTTAACTTCTCTAGACTCTGAAGCTTTCTTT. Protein: CASSLWSLTSLDSEAFF.

V usage is TRBV24-1 and J usage is TRBJ1-2; 7 nucleotides match TRBD1. The CDR3 contains 14 residues. The germline CDR1 and CDR2 sequences are KGHDR and SFDVKD. After removal of 2 bases from V and 5 bases from J, the junction contained 4 bases not matched to a gene. The CDR3 DNA follows: TGTGCCACCAGTGATTCCGGGACAGCGTATGGCTACACCTTC. Protein sequence: CATSDSGTAYGYTF.

This clonotype was seen many times. The chain carries TRBV7-9 and TRBJ1-5; D uncertain. Germline V gene data show CDR1 as SEHNR and CDR2 as FQNEAQ (reference sequence). The CDR3 is 15 residues long. Trimming removed 5 bases at V and 2 bases at J, with 13 bases between. The CDR3 protein is CASSPGSRGNQPQHF. The CDR3 region has the DNA TGTGCCAGCAGCCCAGGAAGCCGGGGCAATCAGCCCCAGCATTTT.

At least ten counts were recorded for this clonotype. J is TRBJ2-7 and V is TRBV6-1; a weak D match, TRBD1 (5 bases). V lost 7 bases and J lost 1, with 8 bases in between. This CDR3 has 12 residues. Germline values: CDR1 MNHNS, CDR2 SASEGT. Here the CDR3 DNA reads TGTGCCAGCAAGAAGGGGTCCTACGAGCAGTACTTC. It translates to CASKKGSYEQYF.

In this sample, this clonotype turned up a few times. In DNA form, the CDR3 reads TGTGCCAGCAGCCGGACTAGCGGGAGAAGGAGTTACGAGCAGTACTTC. It is translated as CASSRTSGRRSYEQYF. V usage is TRBV4-2 and J usage is TRBJ2-7, with TRBD2 identical over 13 bases. The CDR3 has 16 amino acids. The V gene's germline CDR1 is LGHNA and CDR2 YNFKEQ. Trimming removed 4 bases from V and 4 bases from J; junction bases left unmatched: 7.